This T cell receptor beta chain emerged from a study of cytomegalovirus exposure and HLA in healthy donors. Notes on the study in general: In an earlier analysis, in approximately 630 donors, most V segments appeared productive either ~90% or ~30% of the time. In a later analysis, common viral pathogens appeared linked to several of the most significant clusters.

Concerning this clone: Its antigen is as yet unknown.

PCR amplification relied on 60 Vbeta primers (plus 13 Jbeta primers). Profiled with immunoSEQ multiplex PCR; TCRdb holds only in-frame clones, not every one. The table has roughly 160,000 clones, around nine tenths seen once. This receptor was obtained from a woman in her 30s in good health and CMV-seronegative. The sample was PBMCs.

The CDR3 coding sequence is TGTGCCACCCGGGACAGCTTAAATGAAAAACTGTTTTTT. Encoded protein: CATRDSLNEKLFF. The chain carries TRBV19 and TRBJ1-4; 7 nucleotides match TRBD1. J gave up 5 bases and V 10 bases, and 7 bases lay outside the gene matches. Per germline, CDR1 LNHDA and CDR2 SQIVND (reference sequence). The CDR3 extends over 13 amino acids.